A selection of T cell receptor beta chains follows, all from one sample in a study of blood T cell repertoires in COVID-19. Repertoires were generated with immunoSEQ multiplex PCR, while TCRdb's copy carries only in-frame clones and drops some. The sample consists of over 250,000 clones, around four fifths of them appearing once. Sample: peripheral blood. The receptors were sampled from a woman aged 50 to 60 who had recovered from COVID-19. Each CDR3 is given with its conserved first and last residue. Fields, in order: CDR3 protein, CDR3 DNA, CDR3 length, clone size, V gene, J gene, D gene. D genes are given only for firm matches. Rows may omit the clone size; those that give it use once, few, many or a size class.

CDR3 protein: CASSFPGQNSPLHF; CDR3 DNA: TGCGCCAGCAGCTTCCCGGGACAGAATTCACCCCTCCACTTT; CDR3 length: 14; clone size: -; V gene: TRBV5-1; J gene: TRBJ1-6; D gene: TRBD1
CDR3 protein: CASSSGQGNYGYTF; CDR3 DNA: TGTGCCAGCAGTTCGGGACAGGGTAACTATGGCTACACCTTC; CDR3 length: 14; clone size: -; V gene: TRBV28; J gene: TRBJ1-2; D gene: TRBD1
CDR3 protein: CASSLAQGNSPLHF; CDR3 DNA: TGCGCCAGCAGCTTGGCGCAGGGAAATTCACCCCTCCACTTT; CDR3 length: 14; clone size: -; V gene: TRBV5-1; J gene: TRBJ1-6; D gene: -
CDR3 protein: CASSGIYETQYF; CDR3 DNA: TGTGCCAGCAGTGGAATCTACGAGACCCAGTACTTC; CDR3 length: 12; clone size: -; V gene: TRBV2; J gene: TRBJ2-5; D gene: -
CDR3 protein: CASSGQGVLSISSYGYTF; CDR3 DNA: TGCGCCAGCAGCGGACAGGGGGTCCTGTCCATAAGTTCCTATGGCTACACCTTC; CDR3 length: 18; clone size: -; V gene: TRBV5-1; J gene: TRBJ1-2; D gene: TRBD1
CDR3 protein: CSVVGAAPLTAFF; CDR3 DNA: TGCAGCGTTGTTGGGGCAGCTCCTCTAACGGCTTTCTTT; CDR3 length: 13; clone size: -; V gene: TRBV29-1; J gene: TRBJ1-1; D gene: -
CDR3 protein: CASSLTGGSGELFF; CDR3 DNA: TGTGCCAGCAGTTTAACAGGGGGTAGTGGGGAGCTGTTTTTT; CDR3 length: 14; clone size: -; V gene: TRBV27; J gene: TRBJ2-2; D gene: TRBD1
CDR3 protein: CASSQAGTGVGETQYF; CDR3 DNA: TGTGCCAGCAGCCAAGCCGGGACAGGGGTGGGGGAGACCCAGTACTTC; CDR3 length: 16; clone size: -; V gene: TRBV4-2; J gene: TRBJ2-5; D gene: TRBD1
CDR3 protein: CASRRAGAKNSPLHF; CDR3 DNA: TGTGCCAGCAGGAGGGCGGGGGCAAAGAATTCACCCCTCCACTTT; CDR3 length: 15; clone size: -; V gene: TRBV28; J gene: TRBJ1-6; D gene: -
CDR3 protein: CASKSSGLYNEQFF; CDR3 DNA: TGTGCCAGTAAGAGTAGCGGCCTCTACAATGAGCAGTTCTTC; CDR3 length: 14; clone size: -; V gene: TRBV19; J gene: TRBJ2-1; D gene: -
CDR3 protein: CASSLQGEDTQYF; CDR3 DNA: TGTGCCAGCAGCTTACAGGGGGAAGATACGCAGTATTTT; CDR3 length: 13; clone size: -; V gene: TRBV7-7; J gene: TRBJ2-3; D gene: TRBD1
CDR3 protein: CATSEGLYGYTF; CDR3 DNA: TGTGCCACCAGTGAAGGACTCTATGGCTACACCTTC; CDR3 length: 12; clone size: -; V gene: TRBV24-1; J gene: TRBJ1-2; D gene: -
CDR3 protein: CASSYSRIGGTQYF; CDR3 DNA: TGTGCCAGCAGCTACTCACGGATCGGCGGGACCCAGTACTTC; CDR3 length: 14; clone size: -; V gene: TRBV5-6; J gene: TRBJ2-5; D gene: -
CDR3 protein: CASSQDRQGEEKAFF; CDR3 DNA: TGCGCCAGCAGCCAAGATAGGCAAGGGGAAGAGAAAGCTTTCTTT; CDR3 length: 15; clone size: -; V gene: TRBV4-3; J gene: TRBJ1-1; D gene: -
CDR3 protein: CASSISGTEGEKLFF; CDR3 DNA: TGTGCCAGCAGTATTTCTGGGACGGAGGGTGAAAAACTGTTTTTT; CDR3 length: 15; clone size: -; V gene: TRBV27; J gene: TRBJ1-4; D gene: -
CDR3 protein: CASSRQGPSSGNTIYF; CDR3 DNA: TGTGCCAGCTCAAGACAGGGCCCCAGCTCTGGAAACACCATATATTTT; CDR3 length: 16; clone size: -; V gene: TRBV18; J gene: TRBJ1-3; D gene: TRBD1
CDR3 protein: CASSLSGQFSNEQFF; CDR3 DNA: TGTGCCAGCAGCTTGTCGGGACAGTTTAGCAATGAGCAGTTCTTC; CDR3 length: 15; clone size: -; V gene: TRBV5-4; J gene: TRBJ2-1; D gene: TRBD1
CDR3 protein: CASSLVGGGPATNEKLFF; CDR3 DNA: TGTGCCAGCAGCTTGGTGGGCGGGGGACCTGCAACTAATGAAAAACTGTTTTTT; CDR3 length: 18; clone size: -; V gene: TRBV5-6; J gene: TRBJ1-4; D gene: -
CDR3 protein: CASSQVRGGWNTIYF; CDR3 DNA: TGCGCCAGCAGCCAAGTAAGGGGAGGGTGGAACACCATATATTTT; CDR3 length: 15; clone size: -; V gene: TRBV4-3; J gene: TRBJ1-3; D gene: -
CDR3 protein: CASSLVGADTGELFF; CDR3 DNA: TGTGCCAGCAGCTTAGTGGGGGCAGACACCGGGGAGCTGTTTTTT; CDR3 length: 15; clone size: -; V gene: TRBV11-2; J gene: TRBJ2-2; D gene: -
CDR3 protein: CASSLLGTGRSGNTIYF; CDR3 DNA: TGTGCCAGCAGCCTCCTGGGGACAGGGAGGAGTGGAAACACCATATATTTT; CDR3 length: 17; clone size: -; V gene: TRBV3-1/TRBV3-2; J gene: TRBJ1-3; D gene: TRBD1
CDR3 protein: CASSPLGLRGGRGDTQYF; CDR3 DNA: TGTGCCAGCAGTCCGCTGGGCCTACGCGGGGGACGGGGAGATACGCAGTATTTT; CDR3 length: 18; clone size: -; V gene: TRBV28; J gene: TRBJ2-3; D gene: TRBD2
CDR3 protein: CASSPSRRDGPDTQYF; CDR3 DNA: TGTGCCAGCAGCCCCTCCCGCCGGGATGGGCCAGATACGCAGTATTTT; CDR3 length: 16; clone size: -; V gene: TRBV7-2; J gene: TRBJ2-3; D gene: -
CDR3 protein: CASSQGGTYDNEQFF; CDR3 DNA: TGCGCCAGCAGCCAAGGCGGGACCTATGACAATGAGCAGTTCTTC; CDR3 length: 15; clone size: -; V gene: TRBV4-3; J gene: TRBJ2-1; D gene: -
CDR3 protein: CASSSSLGGGPRVYTF; CDR3 DNA: TGTGCCAGCAGTTCATCTCTCGGAGGGGGCCCTCGTGTCTACACCTTC; CDR3 length: 16; clone size: -; V gene: TRBV27; J gene: TRBJ1-2; D gene: TRBD1
CDR3 protein: CASSPGLAGGPFAGELFF; CDR3 DNA: TGTGCCAGTAGTCCGGGACTAGCGGGAGGGCCTTTCGCCGGGGAGCTGTTTTTT; CDR3 length: 18; clone size: -; V gene: TRBV19; J gene: TRBJ2-2; D gene: TRBD2
CDR3 protein: CASSYLAQTGEQYF; CDR3 DNA: TGTGCCAGCAGTTACTTAGCACAGACGGGGGAGCAGTACTTC; CDR3 length: 14; clone size: -; V gene: TRBV6-5; J gene: TRBJ2-7; D gene: -
CDR3 protein: CAWSIPGQIYGYTF; CDR3 DNA: TGTGCCTGGAGCATCCCGGGACAGATCTATGGCTACACCTTC; CDR3 length: 14; clone size: -; V gene: TRBV30; J gene: TRBJ1-2; D gene: TRBD1
CDR3 protein: CASSHLPGQGDAEAFF; CDR3 DNA: TGTGCCAGCAGCCACCTCCCGGGACAGGGGGACGCTGAAGCTTTCTTT; CDR3 length: 16; clone size: -; V gene: TRBV5-5; J gene: TRBJ1-1; D gene: TRBD1
CDR3 protein: CASSEDRAGYTF; CDR3 DNA: TGTGCCAGCAGTGAGGACAGGGCTGGCTACACCTTC; CDR3 length: 12; clone size: -; V gene: TRBV2; J gene: TRBJ1-2; D gene: TRBD1
CDR3 protein: CALSGQGGKTGELFF; CDR3 DNA: TGTGCCCTCAGCGGGCAGGGTGGAAAAACCGGGGAGCTGTTTTTT; CDR3 length: 15; clone size: -; V gene: TRBV10-3; J gene: TRBJ2-2; D gene: -
CDR3 protein: CASSPSLEYEQYF; CDR3 DNA: TGTGCCAGCAGCCCCTCACTAGAATACGAGCAGTACTTC; CDR3 length: 13; clone size: once; V gene: TRBV5-4; J gene: TRBJ2-7; D gene: -
CDR3 protein: CASRHRGRVNTEAFF; CDR3 DNA: TGTGCCAGCAGGCACAGGGGGCGAGTGAACACTGAAGCTTTCTTT; CDR3 length: 15; clone size: -; V gene: TRBV25-1; J gene: TRBJ1-1; D gene: TRBD1
CDR3 protein: CASSRDRDGWGNEKLFF; CDR3 DNA: TGTGCCAGCAGTCGAGACAGGGACGGTTGGGGTAATGAAAAACTGTTTTTT; CDR3 length: 17; clone size: -; V gene: TRBV28; J gene: TRBJ1-4; D gene: TRBD1
CDR3 protein: CASRNVQITEAFF; CDR3 DNA: TGTGCCAGCAGAAACGTCCAGATCACTGAAGCTTTCTTT; CDR3 length: 13; clone size: -; V gene: TRBV6-5; J gene: TRBJ1-1; D gene: -
CDR3 protein: CASSDWGEGTEAFF; CDR3 DNA: TGTGCCAGCAGTGATTGGGGAGAGGGCACTGAAGCTTTCTTT; CDR3 length: 14; clone size: -; V gene: TRBV2; J gene: TRBJ1-1; D gene: -
CDR3 protein: CASSYSRRGEAFF; CDR3 DNA: TGTGCCAGCAGTTACTCCCGTAGGGGAGAAGCTTTCTTT; CDR3 length: 13; clone size: -; V gene: TRBV6-5; J gene: TRBJ1-1; D gene: -
CDR3 protein: CAHGGVANEKLFF; CDR3 DNA: TGTGCCCATGGGGGGGTAGCTAATGAAAAACTGTTTTTT; CDR3 length: 13; clone size: -; V gene: TRBV28; J gene: TRBJ1-4; D gene: -
CDR3 protein: CASSLELAGPYEQYF; CDR3 DNA: TGTGCCAGCAGCTTAGAACTAGCGGGCCCCTACGAGCAGTACTTC; CDR3 length: 15; clone size: -; V gene: TRBV7-2; J gene: TRBJ2-7; D gene: TRBD2
CDR3 protein: CATSDFLGWGGQPQHF; CDR3 DNA: TGTGCCACCAGTGATTTCCTAGGGTGGGGCGGTCAGCCCCAGCATTTT; CDR3 length: 16; clone size: once; V gene: TRBV24-1; J gene: TRBJ1-5; D gene: -
CDR3 protein: CASSFGGQPQHF; CDR3 DNA: TGTGCCAGCAGCTTCGGGGGGCAGCCCCAGCATTTT; CDR3 length: 12; clone size: -; V gene: TRBV7-3; J gene: TRBJ1-5; D gene: -
CDR3 protein: CASSQGQDYGYTF; CDR3 DNA: TGTGCCAGCAGTCAGGGGCAAGACTATGGCTACACCTTC; CDR3 length: 13; clone size: -; V gene: TRBV6-5; J gene: TRBJ1-2; D gene: -
CDR3 protein: CASSSTKRERGSYEQYF; CDR3 DNA: TGTGCCAGCAGCTCTACAAAAAGGGAGAGAGGCTCCTACGAGCAGTACTTC; CDR3 length: 17; clone size: -; V gene: TRBV5-6; J gene: TRBJ2-7; D gene: -
CDR3 protein: CASRPTRGRIGNNSPLHF; CDR3 DNA: TGTGCCAGCAGACCTACTCGCGGTCGGATCGGCAACAATTCACCCCTCCACTTT; CDR3 length: 18; clone size: -; V gene: TRBV28; J gene: TRBJ1-6; D gene: -
CDR3 protein: CASSQIHQSSYNEQFF; CDR3 DNA: TGTGCCAGCAGCCAAATACATCAAAGCTCCTACAATGAGCAGTTCTTC; CDR3 length: 16; clone size: -; V gene: TRBV4-2; J gene: TRBJ2-1; D gene: -
CDR3 protein: CASGHRAGSDTQYF; CDR3 DNA: TGTGCCAGCGGCCACAGGGCGGGTTCCGATACGCAGTATTTT; CDR3 length: 14; clone size: many; V gene: TRBV27; J gene: TRBJ2-3; D gene: -
CDR3 protein: CASSGGEGGTRSPLHF; CDR3 DNA: TGTGCCAGCAGCGGGGGAGAGGGGGGGACGAGGTCACCCCTCCACTTT; CDR3 length: 16; clone size: -; V gene: TRBV5-4; J gene: TRBJ1-6; D gene: -
CDR3 protein: CASSFYRGTLTDTQYF; CDR3 DNA: TGTGCCAGCAGTTTCTACAGGGGAACGCTGACAGATACGCAGTATTTT; CDR3 length: 16; clone size: once; V gene: TRBV27; J gene: TRBJ2-3; D gene: TRBD1
CDR3 protein: CASSQDTLGGGAHTGELFF; CDR3 DNA: TGTGCCAGCAGCCAAGATACCTTGGGCGGGGGGGCCCATACCGGGGAGCTGTTTTTT; CDR3 length: 19; clone size: -; V gene: TRBV4-2; J gene: TRBJ2-2; D gene: TRBD2
CDR3 protein: CSASGPYAHEQYF; CDR3 DNA: TGCAGTGCTAGTGGCCCCTACGCCCACGAGCAGTACTTC; CDR3 length: 13; clone size: -; V gene: TRBV20-1; J gene: TRBJ2-7; D gene: -
CDR3 protein: CASSQGFELARFLNEQFF; CDR3 DNA: TGTGCCAGCAGCCAAGGGTTTGAACTAGCCCGTTTCCTTAATGAGCAGTTCTTC; CDR3 length: 18; clone size: -; V gene: TRBV3-1/TRBV3-2; J gene: TRBJ2-1; D gene: -
CDR3 protein: CASSPQAGGLEAYNEQFF; CDR3 DNA: TGCGCCAGCAGCCCTCAGGCGGGTGGACTAGAAGCCTACAATGAGCAGTTCTTC; CDR3 length: 18; clone size: once; V gene: TRBV5-1; J gene: TRBJ2-1; D gene: TRBD2
CDR3 protein: CASSPRLAGATNTGELFF; CDR3 DNA: TGCGCCAGCAGCCCGCGACTAGCGGGGGCAACGAACACCGGGGAGCTGTTTTTT; CDR3 length: 18; clone size: -; V gene: TRBV4-3; J gene: TRBJ2-2; D gene: TRBD2
CDR3 protein: CASSPASAGRDTQYF; CDR3 DNA: TGTGCCAGCAGCCCCGCGTCGGCCGGGAGGGATACGCAGTATTTT; CDR3 length: 15; clone size: -; V gene: TRBV7-3; J gene: TRBJ2-3; D gene: TRBD2
CDR3 protein: CASNNRGHDYGYTF; CDR3 DNA: TGTGCCAGCAATAACAGGGGGCATGACTATGGCTACACCTTC; CDR3 length: 14; clone size: -; V gene: TRBV6-5; J gene: TRBJ1-2; D gene: TRBD1
CDR3 protein: CASSQGTRLTDTQYF; CDR3 DNA: TGCGCCAGCAGCCAAGGGACTAGGCTCACAGATACGCAGTATTTT; CDR3 length: 15; clone size: -; V gene: TRBV4-3; J gene: TRBJ2-3; D gene: TRBD2
CDR3 protein: CASSLYGGEGYGYTF; CDR3 DNA: TGTGCCAGCAGTTTATACGGGGGAGAGGGGTATGGCTACACCTTC; CDR3 length: 15; clone size: -; V gene: TRBV28; J gene: TRBJ1-2; D gene: -
CDR3 protein: CASSTTGHSGNTIYF; CDR3 DNA: TGTGCCAGCTCGACGACAGGGCACTCTGGAAACACCATATATTTT; CDR3 length: 15; clone size: many; V gene: TRBV3-1/TRBV3-2; J gene: TRBJ1-3; D gene: TRBD1
CDR3 protein: CASSEDSGQGFGYTF; CDR3 DNA: TGTGCCAGCAGTGAGGATAGTGGACAGGGTTTTGGCTACACCTTC; CDR3 length: 15; clone size: -; V gene: TRBV2; J gene: TRBJ1-2; D gene: TRBD1
CDR3 protein: CASSSGTDLTGELFF; CDR3 DNA: TGTGCCAGCTCATCCGGGACAGATCTCACCGGGGAGCTGTTTTTT; CDR3 length: 15; clone size: -; V gene: TRBV18; J gene: TRBJ2-2; D gene: TRBD1